The following is a T cell receptor (beta chain) sequence with its context. What it binds is unknown. The data were obtained in a study of Ad26.COV2.S vaccination and SARS-CoV-2 variants. The study's findings and limits: Substantial post-vaccination breadth of spike-specific CD8+ and CD4+ T cell responses was reported.

Profiling relied on immunoSEQ multiplex PCR, and the TCRdb table lists in-frame clones only, not all of them. The sample lists about 97,000 clones; about three quarters were seen once. Germline CDR1 is SGHRS and CDR2 is YFSETQ. The CDR3 is made up of 15 amino acids. J was trimmed by 5 bases and V by 4 bases; bases with no gene match: 6. J is TRBJ2-1 and V is TRBV5-1; TRBD1 matches 10 bases. The source of this sequence is a human donor who had recovered from COVID-19. Sequenced here: peripheral blood, sampled after recovery from COVID-19. CDR3 amino acids: CASSLAGQGDNEQFF. In DNA, the CDR3 is TGCGCCAGCAGCCTGGCAGGACAGGGGGACAATGAGCAGTTCTTC.